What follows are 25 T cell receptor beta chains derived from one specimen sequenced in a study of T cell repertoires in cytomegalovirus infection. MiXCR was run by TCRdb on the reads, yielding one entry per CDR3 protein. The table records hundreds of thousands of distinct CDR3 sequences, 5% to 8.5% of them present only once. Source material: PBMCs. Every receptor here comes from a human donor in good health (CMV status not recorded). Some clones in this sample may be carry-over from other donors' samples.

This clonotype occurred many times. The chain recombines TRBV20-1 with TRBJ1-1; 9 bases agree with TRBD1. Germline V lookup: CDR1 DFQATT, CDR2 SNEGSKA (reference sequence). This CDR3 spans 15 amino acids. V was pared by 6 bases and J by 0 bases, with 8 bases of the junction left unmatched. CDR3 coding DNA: TGCAGTGCCGCGAACAGGGGGCAGGTGAACACTGAAGCTTTCTTT. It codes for CSAANRGQVNTEAFF.

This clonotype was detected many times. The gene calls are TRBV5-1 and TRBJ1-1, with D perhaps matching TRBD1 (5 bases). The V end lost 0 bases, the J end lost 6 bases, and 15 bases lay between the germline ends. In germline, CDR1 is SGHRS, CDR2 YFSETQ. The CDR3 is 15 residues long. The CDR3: CASSLGDWTMSEAFF. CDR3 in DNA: TGCGCCAGCAGCTTGGGGGACTGGACCATGTCTGAAGCTTTCTTT.

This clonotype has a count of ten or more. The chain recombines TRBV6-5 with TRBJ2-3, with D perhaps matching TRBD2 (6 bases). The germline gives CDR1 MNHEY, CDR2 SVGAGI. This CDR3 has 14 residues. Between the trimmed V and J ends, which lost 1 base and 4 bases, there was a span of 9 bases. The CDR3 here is CASSYLGGSDTQYF. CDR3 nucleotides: TGTGCCAGCAGTTACTTAGGAGGGTCAGATACGCAGTATTTT.

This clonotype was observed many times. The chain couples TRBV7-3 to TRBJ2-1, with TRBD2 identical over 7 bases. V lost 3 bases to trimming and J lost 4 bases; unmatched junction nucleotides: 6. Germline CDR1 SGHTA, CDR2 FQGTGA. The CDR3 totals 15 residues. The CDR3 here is CASSLGRGGYNEQFF. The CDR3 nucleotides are TGTGCCAGCAGCTTGGGGCGGGGAGGGTACAATGAGCAGTTCTTC. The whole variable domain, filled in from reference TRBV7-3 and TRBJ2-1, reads GAGVSQTPSNKVTEKGKYVELRCDPISGHTALYWYRQSLGQGPEFLIYFQGTGAADDSGLPNDRFFAVRPEGSVSTLKIQRTERGDSAVYLCASSLGRGGYNEQFFGPGTRLTVL.

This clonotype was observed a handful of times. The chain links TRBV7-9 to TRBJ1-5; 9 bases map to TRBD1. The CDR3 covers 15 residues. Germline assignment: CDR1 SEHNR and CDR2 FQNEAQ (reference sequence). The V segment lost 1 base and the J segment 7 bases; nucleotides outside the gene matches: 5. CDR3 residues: CASSLGDREKQPQHF. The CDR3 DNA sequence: TGTGCCAGCAGCTTAGGGGACAGGGAGAAGCAGCCCCAGCATTTT.

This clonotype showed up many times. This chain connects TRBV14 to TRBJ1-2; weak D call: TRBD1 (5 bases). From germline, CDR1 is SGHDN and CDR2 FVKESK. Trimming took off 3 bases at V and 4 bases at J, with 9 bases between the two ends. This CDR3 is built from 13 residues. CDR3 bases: TGTGCCAGCAGCCAGATGGGACCCTATGGCTACACCTTC. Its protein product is CASSQMGPYGYTF.

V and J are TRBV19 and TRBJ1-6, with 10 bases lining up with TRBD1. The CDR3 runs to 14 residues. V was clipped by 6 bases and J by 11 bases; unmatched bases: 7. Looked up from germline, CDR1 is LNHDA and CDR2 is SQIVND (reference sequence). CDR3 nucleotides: TGTGCCAGTAGCCCTGGGACAGGGGAGACACCCCTCCACTTT. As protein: CASSPGTGETPLHF.

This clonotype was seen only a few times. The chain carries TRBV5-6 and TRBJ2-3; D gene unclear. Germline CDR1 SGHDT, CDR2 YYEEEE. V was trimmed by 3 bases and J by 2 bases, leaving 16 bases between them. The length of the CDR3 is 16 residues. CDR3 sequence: CASSSSKFVATDTQYF. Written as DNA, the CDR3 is TGTGCCAGCAGCTCCAGCAAATTTGTCGCCACAGATACGCAGTATTTT.

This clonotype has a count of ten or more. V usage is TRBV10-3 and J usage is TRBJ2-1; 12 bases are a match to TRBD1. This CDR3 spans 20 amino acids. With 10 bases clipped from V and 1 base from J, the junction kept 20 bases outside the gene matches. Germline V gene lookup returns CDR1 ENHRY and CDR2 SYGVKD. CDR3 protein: CATFRGIRDRGPASYNEQFF. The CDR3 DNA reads TGTGCCACCTTCCGGGGTATCCGGGACAGGGGGCCCGCATCCTACAATGAGCAGTTCTTC.

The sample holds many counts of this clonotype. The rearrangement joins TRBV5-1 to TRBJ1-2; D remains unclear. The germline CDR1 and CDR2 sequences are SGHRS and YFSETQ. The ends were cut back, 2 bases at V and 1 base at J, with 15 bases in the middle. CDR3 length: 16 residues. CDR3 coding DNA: TGCGCCAGCAGCTTCGATGGCAGTAATTTTAACTATGGCTACACCTTC. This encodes CASSFDGSNFNYGYTF.

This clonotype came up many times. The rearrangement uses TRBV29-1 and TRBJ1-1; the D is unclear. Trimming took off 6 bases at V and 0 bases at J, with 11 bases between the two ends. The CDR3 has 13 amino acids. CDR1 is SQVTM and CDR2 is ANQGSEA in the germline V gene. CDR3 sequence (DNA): TGCAGCGTGGGAGGACGGATGAACACTGAAGCTTTCTTT. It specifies CSVGGRMNTEAFF.

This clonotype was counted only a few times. CDR3 sequence reads: CASSMVRDGEQYF. CDR3 DNA: TGTGCCAGTAGTATGGTACGGGACGGCGAGCAGTACTTC. V usage is TRBV19 and J usage is TRBJ2-7; tentatively, D is TRBD1 or TRBD2 (5 bases each). The CDR3 length is 13 residues. Germline-derived CDR1 and CDR2 are LNHDA and SQIVND (reference sequence). V lost 3 bases, J lost 6 bases, and 12 bases lay in between.

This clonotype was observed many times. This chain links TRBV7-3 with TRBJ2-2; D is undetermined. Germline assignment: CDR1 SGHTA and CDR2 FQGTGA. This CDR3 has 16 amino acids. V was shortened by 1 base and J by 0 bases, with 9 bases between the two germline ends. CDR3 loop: CASSLMGTANTGELFF. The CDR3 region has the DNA TGTGCCAGCAGCTTAATGGGAACAGCGAACACCGGGGAGCTGTTTTTT.

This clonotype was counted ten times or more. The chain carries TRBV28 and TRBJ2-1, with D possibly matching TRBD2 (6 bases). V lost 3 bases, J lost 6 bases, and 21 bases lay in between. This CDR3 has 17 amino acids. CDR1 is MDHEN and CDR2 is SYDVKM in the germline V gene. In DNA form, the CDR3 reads TGTGCCAGCAGTTTTCCAGGGACTCCACTGATAGGCAATGAGCAGTTCTTC. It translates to CASSFPGTPLIGNEQFF.

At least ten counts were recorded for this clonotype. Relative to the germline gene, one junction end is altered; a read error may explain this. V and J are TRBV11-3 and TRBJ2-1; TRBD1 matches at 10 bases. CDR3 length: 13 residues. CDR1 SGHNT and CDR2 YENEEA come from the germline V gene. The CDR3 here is CASSLGRDRGPLF. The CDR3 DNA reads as TGTGCCAGCAGCTTAGGACGGGACAGGGGCCCTCTCTTC.

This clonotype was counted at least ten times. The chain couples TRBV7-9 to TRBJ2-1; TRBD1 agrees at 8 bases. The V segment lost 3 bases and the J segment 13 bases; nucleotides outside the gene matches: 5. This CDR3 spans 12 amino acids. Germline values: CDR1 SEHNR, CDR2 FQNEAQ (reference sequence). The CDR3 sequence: CASSLLAGGQFF. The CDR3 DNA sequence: TGTGCCAGCAGCTTGTTGGCAGGGGGCCAGTTCTTC.

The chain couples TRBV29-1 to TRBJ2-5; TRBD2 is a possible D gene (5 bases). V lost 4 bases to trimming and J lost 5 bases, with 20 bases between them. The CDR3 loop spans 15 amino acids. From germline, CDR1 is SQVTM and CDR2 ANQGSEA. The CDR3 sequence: CSVVTQSTKQETQYF. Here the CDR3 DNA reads TGCAGCGTTGTCACCCAGTCGACTAAACAGGAGACCCAGTACTTC.

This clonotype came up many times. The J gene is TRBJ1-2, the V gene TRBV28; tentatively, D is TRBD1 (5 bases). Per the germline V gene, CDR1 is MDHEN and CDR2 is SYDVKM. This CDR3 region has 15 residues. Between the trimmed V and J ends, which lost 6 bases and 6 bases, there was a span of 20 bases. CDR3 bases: TGTGCCAGCAGCTTCTCCCCCAGCCAGGGAAATGGCTACACCTTC. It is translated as CASSFSPSQGNGYTF.

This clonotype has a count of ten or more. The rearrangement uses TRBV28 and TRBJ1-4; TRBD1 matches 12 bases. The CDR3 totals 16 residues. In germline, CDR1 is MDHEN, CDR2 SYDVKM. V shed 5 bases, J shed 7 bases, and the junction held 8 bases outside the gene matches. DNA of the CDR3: TGTGCCAGCAGTAGAAGCGGGACAGGGGGCTTTGAAAAACTGTTTTTT. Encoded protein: CASSRSGTGGFEKLFF.

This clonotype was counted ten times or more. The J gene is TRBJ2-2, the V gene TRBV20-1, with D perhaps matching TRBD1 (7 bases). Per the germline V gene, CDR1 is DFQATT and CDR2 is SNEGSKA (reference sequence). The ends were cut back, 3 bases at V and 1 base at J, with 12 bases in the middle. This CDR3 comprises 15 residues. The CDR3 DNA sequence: TGCAGTGCTAGTTCAGGGGGGATGAACACCGGGGAGCTGTTTTTT. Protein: CSASSGGMNTGELFF.

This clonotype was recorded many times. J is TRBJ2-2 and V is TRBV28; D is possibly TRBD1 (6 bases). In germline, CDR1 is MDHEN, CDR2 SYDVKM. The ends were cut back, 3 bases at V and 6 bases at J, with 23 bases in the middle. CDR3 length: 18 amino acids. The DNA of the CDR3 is TGTGCCAGCAGTTTTCCCTCCCGGGACACCTTCTCATCCGGGGAGCTGTTTTTT. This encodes CASSFPSRDTFSSGELFF.

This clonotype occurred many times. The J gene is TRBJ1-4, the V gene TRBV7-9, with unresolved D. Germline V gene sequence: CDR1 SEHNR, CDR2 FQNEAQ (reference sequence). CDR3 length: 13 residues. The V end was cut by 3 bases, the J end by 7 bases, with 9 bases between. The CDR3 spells CASSLGQTEKLFF. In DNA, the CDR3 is TGTGCCAGCAGCTTGGGCCAGACTGAAAAACTGTTTTTT.

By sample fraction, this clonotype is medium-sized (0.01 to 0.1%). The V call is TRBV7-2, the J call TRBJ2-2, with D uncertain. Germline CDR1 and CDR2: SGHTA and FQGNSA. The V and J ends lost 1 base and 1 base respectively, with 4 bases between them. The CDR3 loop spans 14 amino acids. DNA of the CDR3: TGTGCCAGCAGCTTAGGCAGGAACACCGGGGAGCTGTTTTTT. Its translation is CASSLGRNTGELFF. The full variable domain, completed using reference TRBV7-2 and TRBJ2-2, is GAGVSQSPSNKVTEKGKDVELRCDPISGHTALYWYRQSLGQGLEFLIYFQGNSAPDKSGLPSDRFSAERTGGSVSTLTIQRTQQEDSAVYLCASSLGRNTGELFFGEGSRLTVL.

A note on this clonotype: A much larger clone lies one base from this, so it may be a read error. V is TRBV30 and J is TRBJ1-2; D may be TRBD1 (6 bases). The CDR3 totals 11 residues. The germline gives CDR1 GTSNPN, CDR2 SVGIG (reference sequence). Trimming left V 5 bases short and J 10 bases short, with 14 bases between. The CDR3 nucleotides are TGTGCCTGGCCCAGGGGACTGATCTACACCTTC. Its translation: CAWPRGLIYTF.

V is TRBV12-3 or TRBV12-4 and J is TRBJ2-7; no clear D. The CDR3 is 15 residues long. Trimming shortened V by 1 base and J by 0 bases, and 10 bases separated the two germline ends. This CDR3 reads CASSLVGIYSYEQYF. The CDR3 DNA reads TGTGCCAGCAGTTTAGTTGGGATTTACTCCTACGAGCAGTACTTC.